What follows are 2 T cell receptor beta chains derived from one specimen sequenced in a study of shared clonotypes between healthy human individuals. Only in-frame clones appear in the TCRdb table, and some are missing; sequencing was by immunoSEQ multiplex PCR. The table includes roughly 1,500,000 clones, 95% to 99% detected once. The sequenced sample consisted of naive CD4+ T cells sorted from blood. This sample's subset: CD45RA+ positively selected. Receptor source: a man aged 25 to 40 in good health.

The rearrangement joins TRBV27 to TRBJ1-4; a weak D match, TRBD1 (6 bases). The germline V gene has CDR1 MNHEY and CDR2 SMNVEV (reference sequence). The CDR3 runs 14 residues. The V gene lost 8 bases and the J gene lost 4 bases, with 14 bases spanning the gap. CDR3 residues: CASGSQGLNEKLFF. In nucleotides, the CDR3 is TGTGCCAGCGGATCACAGGGTCTTAATGAAAAACTGTTTTTT.

A note on this clone: In the same sample, other DNA sequences code for this CDR3. The CDR3 bases are TGCGCCAGCAGCTTGGTTGGGGGAAGCAATCAGCCCCAGCATTTT. Its translation is CASSLVGGSNQPQHF. The chain uses TRBV5-1 and TRBJ1-5, with D maybe TRBD1 (5 bases). V shed 0 bases and J shed 1 base, with 8 bases lying between them. The CDR3 is 15 amino acids. The germline V gene has CDR1 SGHRS and CDR2 YFSETQ.